A single sample is the source of the 10 T cell receptor beta chains below, sequenced in a study of regulatory T cells in long-lasting Graves disease. Noted time point: newly diagnosed GD, antithyroid drugs for less than 3 months. The TCR library was made from RNA extracted from PBMCs. Through Arm-PCR of CDR3 regions and iRepertoire HTBI primers, TCR beta libraries were built. MiXCR, applied by TCRdb to the multiplex PCR reads, yields one record per CDR3 protein. The profile shows 320,000 or so distinct CDR3 sequences, 18% of them singletons. The sequencing here drew on peripheral blood mononuclear cells (PBMCs), taken at new diagnosis, from a patient treated with antithyroid drugs. These receptors originate from a female donor with Graves disease.

This clonotype has ten or more counts. This sequence joins TRBV28 and TRBJ2-1; D is possibly TRBD1 (6 bases). Trimming removed 7 bases at V and 4 bases at J, with 17 bases between. This CDR3 is built from 15 residues. CDR1 is MDHEN and CDR2 is SYDVKM in the germline V gene. Here the CDR3 DNA reads TGTGCCAGCACCTTCTTGGCAGGGGAATACAATGAGCAGTTCTTC. Its translation is CASTFLAGEYNEQFF.

The J gene is TRBJ2-1, the V gene TRBV7-3; D remains ambiguous. The V and J ends lost 5 bases and 6 bases respectively, with 11 bases between them. Germline lookup yields CDR1 SGHTA and CDR2 FQGTGA. The CDR3 contains 13 residues. Written as DNA, the CDR3 is TGTGCCAGCAGCCTAGGGTCTAGCAATGAGCAGTTCTTC. It specifies CASSLGSSNEQFF.

Ten or more counts support this clonotype. The CDR3 here is CATSEQGAAGELFF. The CDR3, as DNA: TGTGCCACCAGTGAACAGGGGGCAGCCGGGGAGCTGTTTTTT. This chain uses TRBV24-1 with TRBJ2-2; TRBD1 aligns across 9 bases. V dropped 4 bases and J dropped 6; count of bases not matched to a gene: 2. The CDR3 covers 14 residues. The germline V gene encodes CDR1 KGHDR and CDR2 SFDVKD.

Many counts were recorded for this clonotype. The gene calls are TRBV19 and TRBJ1-3, with 12 bases identical to TRBD1. This CDR3 contains 20 residues. The trim removed 1 base at V and 0 bases at J, leaving 10 bases unmatched. The germline CDR1 and CDR2 sequences are LNHDA and SQIVND (reference sequence). The CDR3 nucleotides read TGTGCCAGTAGTATAGGAATCGGGACAGGGGGCCTTGGCTCTGGAAACACCATATATTTT. It codes for CASSIGIGTGGLGSGNTIYF.

This chain joins TRBV28 and TRBJ1-3; D call uncertain. The V gene lost 2 bases and the J gene lost 2 bases, with 13 bases spanning the gap. The germline V gene has CDR1 MDHEN and CDR2 SYDVKM. This CDR3 spans 16 amino acids. CDR3 coding DNA: TGTGCCAGCAGTTTAGTCGGGAGGACGGCTGGAAACACCATATATTTT. Protein product: CASSLVGRTAGNTIYF.

This clonotype was detected many times. The chain recombines TRBV6-1 with TRBJ1-4; 9 nucleotides line up with TRBD1. The germline gives CDR1 MNHNS, CDR2 SASEGT. CDR3 length: 15 amino acids. Trimming cost V 5 bases and J 7 bases; bases outside gene matches: 8. CDR3: CASSIRTGAGEKLFF. CDR3 sequence (DNA): TGTGCCAGCAGTATTCGGACAGGGGCGGGTGAAAAACTGTTTTTT.

This sequence joins TRBV9 and TRBJ1-3; tentatively, D is TRBD1 (6 bases). Trimming left V 0 bases short and J 1 base short, with 8 bases between. CDR3 length equals 15 residues. Germline-derived CDR1 and CDR2 are SGDLS and YYNGEE. The CDR3 here is CASSVGGLSGNTIYF. In DNA form, the CDR3 reads TGTGCCAGCAGCGTAGGGGGGCTATCTGGAAACACCATATATTTT.

This clonotype was picked up many times. The CDR3 DNA is TGTGCCATCAAAATAGGGGCAGTCTCTGGGGCCAACGTCCTGACTTTC. It encodes CAIKIGAVSGANVLTF. The chain is built from TRBV10-3 and TRBJ2-6; D might be TRBD1 (5 bases). Trimming took 7 bases from V and 0 from J, leaving 13 bases between them. The V gene's germline CDR1 is ENHRY and CDR2 SYGVKD. The CDR3 length is 16 residues.

This clonotype was recorded at least ten times. The CDR3 reads CASREPGLVYEQYF. CDR3 bases: TGCGCCAGCAGGGAGCCGGGACTAGTCTACGAGCAGTACTTC. The rearrangement links TRBV5-1 to TRBJ2-7; 8 bases agree with TRBD2. This CDR3 region has 14 residues. Trimming cost V 5 bases and J 3 bases; bases outside gene matches: 7. Germline values: CDR1 SGHRS, CDR2 YFSETQ. Variable domain in full (rest from reference TRBV5-1 and TRBJ2-7): KAGVTQTPRYLIKTRGQQVTLSCSPISGHRSVSWYQQTPGQGLQFLFEYFSETQRNKGNFPGRFSGRQFSNSRSEMNVSTLELGDSALYLCASREPGLVYEQYFGPGTRLTVT.

This sequence joins TRBV9 and TRBJ2-3; no definite D call. Germline CDR1 reads SGDLS; CDR2 reads YYNGEE. Deletions cut 2 bases from V and 2 bases from J, with 6 bases between. The CDR3 runs 13 residues. The CDR3 here is CASSVQTTDTQYF. CDR3 coding DNA: TGTGCCAGCAGCGTGCAAACCACAGATACGCAGTATTTT. The full variable domain, with the rest looked up from reference TRBV9 and TRBJ2-3, is DSGVTQTPKHLITATGQRVTLRCSPRSGDLSVYWYQQSLDQGLQFLIQYYNGEERAKGNILERFSAQQFPDLHSELNLSSLELGDSALYFCASSVQTTDTQYFGPGTRLTVL.